A single sample gave rise to the 28 T cell receptor beta chains below, sequenced in a study of blood T cell repertoires in COVID-19. Sequenced by immunoSEQ multiplex PCR; TCRdb stores in-frame clones only, minus some. The sample consists of roughly 130,000 clones, around 87% of them appearing once. Material: peripheral blood. The receptor set was obtained from a woman aged 55-69 years with acute or convalescent COVID-19.

The chain links TRBV28 to TRBJ1-5, with D tentatively TRBD1 (5 bases). In germline, CDR1 is MDHEN, CDR2 SYDVKM. CDR3 length: 13 amino acids. V lost 5 bases to trimming and J lost 7 bases, with 12 bases between them. The CDR3 region has the DNA TGTGCCAGCAGTCTCGACAGCTTCCAGCCCCAGCATTTT. Translating it yields CASSLDSFQPQHF.

This clone has ten or more counts. The chain couples TRBV10-3 to TRBJ1-3; 9 bases are shared with TRBD1. The CDR3 is 15 residues long. Germline trimming cut 4 bases from V and 4 bases from J; bases unmatched to any gene: 5. Germline CDR1 reads ENHRY; CDR2 reads SYGVKD. The DNA for the CDR3 is TGTGCCATCAGTGTGGGACAGGGTCAAGGAAACACCATATATTTT. As protein: CAISVGQGQGNTIYF.

This clone was seen a single time. The genes are TRBV2 and TRBJ2-3; 8 bases map to TRBD1. The CDR3 runs to 14 residues. Per the germline V gene, CDR1 is SNHLY and CDR2 is FYNNEI. V lost 11 bases and J lost 5; bases outside the gene matches: 12. The CDR3 is CAGGQGQGQDTQYF. CDR3 bases: TGTGCCGGTGGACAGGGCCAGGGACAAGATACGCAGTATTTT.

The chain couples TRBV6-5 to TRBJ2-2; 7 positions match TRBD1. V lost 7 bases to trimming and J lost 4 bases; unmatched junction nucleotides: 6. The CDR3 runs to 14 residues. Germline V CDR1 and CDR2: MNHEY, SVGAGI. The CDR3 DNA is TGTGCCAGCAAGAACAGGGGTAGCACCGGGGAGCTGTTTTTT. Encoded protein: CASKNRGSTGELFF.

V and J are TRBV4-2 and TRBJ1-5; perhaps TRBD1 as D (5 bases). CDR1 and CDR2 from the germline V gene are LGHNA and YNFKEQ. Deletions cut 0 bases from V and 0 bases from J, with 6 bases between. CDR3 size: 15 residues. CDR3 DNA: TGTGCCAGCAGCCAAGATGGACATAGCAATCAGCCCCAGCATTTT. Its translation is CASSQDGHSNQPQHF.

This chain links TRBV5-1 with TRBJ1-2; weak D call: TRBD1 (5 bases). The CDR3 spans 12 residues. V shed 2 bases and J shed 8 bases, with 10 bases lying between them. Germline V gene lookup returns CDR1 SGHRS and CDR2 YFSETQ. CDR3 coding DNA: TGCGCCAGCAGCTTCGGGCAGGGAGGCTACACCTTC. The encoded protein is CASSFGQGGYTF.

The chain employs TRBV5-1 and TRBJ2-1, with 7 nucleotides matching TRBD2. After removal of 0 bases from V and 7 bases from J, the junction contained 4 bases not matched to a gene. Germline V gives CDR1 SGHRS, CDR2 YFSETQ. The CDR3 totals 14 residues. CDR3 in DNA: TGCGCCAGCAGCTTGGATGGACTAGGTAATGAGCAGTTCTTC. Translating gives CASSLDGLGNEQFF.

The rearrangement links TRBV6-5 to TRBJ1-1; D might be TRBD1 (5 bases). V was pared by 2 bases and J by 0 bases, with 10 bases between. Looked up from germline, CDR1 is MNHEY and CDR2 is SVGAGI. The CDR3 spans 15 residues. The CDR3 is CASSYTRQMNTEAFF. CDR3 nucleotides: TGTGCCAGCAGTTACACCAGACAGATGAACACTGAAGCTTTCTTT.

There are a few counts of this clone. The chain recombines TRBV19 with TRBJ2-7, with 10 positions matching TRBD2. This CDR3 comprises 15 residues. J was trimmed by 7 bases and V by 5 bases; bases with no gene match: 11. CDR1 LNHDA and CDR2 SQIVND come from the germline V gene (reference sequence). The CDR3 nucleotides read TGTGCCAGTAGTCGATTAGCGGGAGGACGTGAGGAGCAGTACTTC. As protein: CASSRLAGGREEQYF.

The J gene is TRBJ2-6, the V gene TRBV19, with D unresolved. Germline V gives CDR1 LNHDA, CDR2 SQIVND (reference sequence). V lost 3 bases to trimming and J lost 1 base, with 7 bases between them. The CDR3 has 15 amino acids. CDR3 coding DNA: TGTGCCAGTAGTATCCTAGGATCTGGGGCCAACGTCCTGACTTTC. This sequence encodes CASSILGSGANVLTF. Based on the CDR3 plus reference TRBV19 and TRBJ2-6, the full variable domain is DGGITQSPKYLFRKEGQNVTLSCEQNLNHDAMYWYRQDPGQGLRLIYYSQIVNDFQKGDIAEGYSVSREKKESFPLTVTSAQKNPTAFYLCASSILGSGANVLTFGAGSRLTVL.

On this clone: The same CDR3 also results from other DNA sequences found in this sample. V and J are TRBV29-1 and TRBJ1-1; D gene uncertain. V was cut by 7 bases and J by 1 base, with 7 bases left in between. The CDR3 is made up of 11 amino acids. CDR1 SQVTM and CDR2 ANQGSEA come from the germline V gene. CDR3 residues: CSGKQNTEAFF. In DNA, the CDR3 is TGCAGCGGTAAGCAGAACACTGAAGCTTTCTTT.

The rearrangement uses TRBV15 and TRBJ1-5; D is ambiguous. Germline values: CDR1 LNHNV, CDR2 YYDKDF (reference sequence). The CDR3 runs 15 residues. V was clipped by 0 bases and J by 7 bases, with 13 bases between them. As DNA, the CDR3 is TGTGCCACCAGCAGAGATGCGGGGAACGGGCAGCCCCAGCATTTT. This gives the protein CATSRDAGNGQPQHF.

The chain combines TRBV21-1 with TRBJ1-2. TRBV21-1 represents a pseudogene. The CDR3 has 15 residues. The CDR3 DNA reads TGTGCCAATACCGGGACTAGCACCCTAAACTATGGCTACACCTTC. This sequence encodes CANTGTSTLNYGYTF.

The chain joins TRBV5-8 to TRBJ2-1; 13 bases line up with TRBD2. From germline, CDR1 is SGHTS and CDR2 YDEGEE. The CDR3 has 15 residues. The V segment lost 6 bases and the J segment 8 bases; nucleotides outside the gene matches: 8. The CDR3 DNA reads TGTGCCAGCATACGACTAGCGGGAGGCTCATATGAGCAGTTCTTC. It codes for CASIRLAGGSYEQFF.

The rearrangement links TRBV6-5 to TRBJ2-7; TRBD1 matches at 11 bases. The CDR3 consists of 13 residues. The V gene end was trimmed by 4 bases and the J gene end by 7 bases; junction bases not matched to a gene: 3. Germline V CDR1 and CDR2: MNHEY, SVGAGI. For the CDR3, the DNA is TGTGCCAGCAGTTGGGGGACAGGGGGTGAGCAGTACTTC. It yields the protein CASSWGTGGEQYF.

Here the CDR3 DNA reads TGTGCCAGCAGCACGGACAGGGGACGGGCCGAGCAGTACGTC. Its translation is CASSTDRGRAEQYV. V gene TRBV11-2 combines with J gene TRBJ2-7; 9 bases are shared with TRBD1. This CDR3 comprises 14 residues. The junction had 8 bases not matched to a gene; V was cut back by 5 bases and J by 6 bases. CDR1 and CDR2 (germline): SGHAT, FQNNGV.

The chain has TRBV28 and TRBJ2-7, with 8 bases lining up with TRBD1. Germline V gene sequence: CDR1 MDHEN, CDR2 SYDVKM. The CDR3 covers 18 residues. J gave up 5 bases and V 4 bases, and 19 bases lay outside the gene matches. The CDR3 region is CASSSPFSDRGIAHEQYF. The CDR3 DNA follows: TGTGCCAGCAGTTCCCCGTTCTCCGACAGGGGAATCGCCCACGAGCAGTACTTC.

The chain joins TRBV4-1 to TRBJ2-1; 7 positions agree with TRBD2. This CDR3 contains 17 residues. Germline V gene sequence: CDR1 MGHRA, CDR2 YSYEKL. V gave up 1 base and J gave up 8 bases; unmatched junction bases: 14. CDR3 region: CASSQGRLAVLDDEQFF. In DNA form, the CDR3 reads TGCGCCAGCAGCCAAGGAAGGCTAGCGGTGCTAGACGATGAGCAGTTCTTC.

This clone was seen a handful of times. This sequence joins TRBV28 and TRBJ1-3; 9 positions match TRBD1. V dropped 6 bases and J dropped 8; count of bases not matched to a gene: 8. Per the germline V gene, CDR1 is MDHEN and CDR2 is SYDVKM. There are 14 residues in the CDR3. The CDR3 nucleotides are TGTGCCAGCAGAGCTACAGGGGGCGCTGACACCATATATTTT. Its translation: CASRATGGADTIYF.

The chain joins TRBV20-1 to TRBJ2-3, with a weak D call TRBD2 (5 bases). Germline V gene sequence: CDR1 DFQATT, CDR2 SNEGSKA (reference sequence). The CDR3 extends over 11 amino acids. Trimming took off 5 bases at V and 5 bases at J, with 8 bases between the two ends. The CDR3 DNA is TGCAGTGCTGCGCGGGTAGATACGCAGTATTTT. It is translated as CSAARVDTQYF.

J is TRBJ1-2 and V is TRBV5-5; D is perhaps TRBD1 (6 bases). V was shortened by 1 base and J by 3 bases, with 7 bases between the two germline ends. The CDR3 is made up of 13 amino acids. Per the germline V gene, CDR1 is SGHKS and CDR2 is YYEKEE (reference sequence). The CDR3 region has the DNA TGTGCCAGCAGCTTGAACAGGGACTATGGCTACACCTTC. It codes for CASSLNRDYGYTF.

V is TRBV7-2 and J is TRBJ2-3; 8 bases line up with TRBD2. Germline V gene data show CDR1 as SGHTA and CDR2 as FQGNSA. J gave up 1 base and V 4 bases, and 4 bases lay outside the gene matches. This CDR3 has 15 amino acids. The chain's CDR3 is CASSSSGSGTDTQYF. The CDR3 nucleotides read TGTGCCAGCAGCTCAAGCGGGAGTGGCACAGATACGCAGTATTTT.

The J gene is TRBJ1-4, the V gene TRBV18; 7 positions match TRBD1. This CDR3 region has 14 residues. Per germline, CDR1 KGHSH and CDR2 LQKENI. V lost 3 bases to trimming and J lost 8 bases; unmatched junction nucleotides: 6. CDR3 nucleotides: TGTGCCAGCTCACCTTCGACAGGGAGAGAAAAACTGTTTTTT. Translation: CASSPSTGREKLFF.

This chain connects TRBV3-1 (or the pseudogene TRBV3-2) to TRBJ2-5; 8 positions match TRBD2. The CDR3 contains 17 residues. Germline V gene data show CDR1 as LGHDT and CDR2 as YNNKEL (reference sequence). J lost 5 bases, V lost 1 base, and 12 bases had no gene match. The CDR3 DNA sequence: TGTGCCAGCAGCCAAGTGCTATTGGCGGGAGGCGGTGAGACCCAGTACTTC. Translating it yields CASSQVLLAGGGETQYF.

The rearrangement uses TRBV19 and TRBJ1-1; possibly TRBD1 for D (5 bases). Germline CDR1 and CDR2: LNHDA and SQIVND (reference sequence). V was cut by 5 bases and J by 1 base, with 14 bases left in between. The CDR3 covers 15 residues. The CDR3: CASSGKPDRNTEAFF. CDR3 sequence (DNA): TGTGCCAGTAGTGGGAAACCAGACAGGAACACTGAAGCTTTCTTT.

A few counts support this clone. The chain uses TRBV28 and TRBJ1-1, with a possible D match to TRBD1 (6 bases). Trimming shortened V by 8 bases and J by 0 bases, and 10 bases separated the two germline ends. Germline CDR1 is MDHEN and CDR2 is SYDVKM. The CDR3 is 13 amino acids. CDR3 amino acids: CASRGAVNTEAFF. CDR3 nucleotide sequence: TGTGCCAGCCGGGGGGCGGTGAACACTGAAGCTTTCTTT.

The chain combines TRBV2 with TRBJ2-5, with D possibly being TRBD1 (6 bases). Between the trimmed V and J ends, which lost 5 bases and 4 bases, there was a span of 17 bases. The CDR3 totals 15 residues. In germline, CDR1 is SNHLY, CDR2 FYNNEI. CDR3 sequence reads: CASSRSGVPGETQYF. Written as DNA, the CDR3 is TGTGCCAGCAGTCGATCAGGGGTTCCTGGAGAGACCCAGTACTTC.

CDR3 in DNA: TGTGCCATTGGGGGGAGAGGGGAGACCCAGTACTTC. Translating it yields CAIGGRGETQYF. V and J are TRBV28 and TRBJ2-5, with D perhaps TRBD2 (6 bases). Trimming took off 10 bases at V and 5 bases at J, with 14 bases between the two ends. The CDR3 runs 12 residues. The germline V gene encodes CDR1 MDHEN and CDR2 SYDVKM.